This TCR beta chain originates from a study of CD8+ T cells in alopecia areata. Study as a whole: At a dose of 5 to 10 mg twice daily, oral tofacitinib was given to treated patients.

Overall study results and limits: It was observed that many expanded lesional clones persisted in scalp and blood during tofacitinib.

Following RNA extraction, reverse transcription yielded cDNA that acted as the sequencing template. Libraries were prepared by immunoSEQ multiplex PCR; TCRdb keeps only in-frame clonotypes and omits some of them. The data contain under 350,000 clones, nearly 60% of them singletons. Treatment described: oral pan-JAK inhibitor, 5-10 mg twice daily. It was from alopecia areata patients that lesional scalp punch biopsies and peripheral blood were collected. The CDR3 spans 10 residues. The V gene lost 3 bases and the J gene lost 5 bases, with 4 bases spanning the gap. The germline V gene encodes CDR1 GTSNPN and CDR2 SVGIG (reference sequence). Points on this clone: Its matching antigen is unknown. Distinct nucleotide sequences in the sample also encode this CDR3.

The chain has TRBV30 and TRBJ1-1; D remains ambiguous. Sequencing used CD4+ T cells sorted from blood, obtained at week 24, from a patient treated with tofacitinib. This sequence was found in a human donor with alopecia areata. The CDR3 sequence is CAWRGTEAFF. CDR3 nucleotides: TGTGCCTGGAGGGGGACTGAAGCTTTCTTT.